Presented here are 6 T cell receptor beta chains from one specimen sequenced in a study of blood T cells in healthy people across ages. Sample-barcoded 5' priming and a J-beta primer mix drove a second PCR of roughly 7 to 11 cycles. TCRdb used MiXCR to reprocess the 5' RACE reads, holding one entry per CDR3 protein. Of about 970,000 distinct CDR3 sequences detected, around 54% appear once; the ten largest clones hold about 22%. Specimen: blood. The receptors originated from a woman aged 55-69 years in good health.

V usage is TRBV28 and J usage is TRBJ2-4; D is ambiguous. V lost 1 base, J lost 1 base, and 11 bases lay in between. The germline CDR1 and CDR2 sequences are MDHEN and SYDVKM. This CDR3 contains 16 residues. The DNA for the CDR3 is TGTGCCAGCAGTTTATTGGCCCCGGGTGCCAAAAACATTCAGTACTTC. Its translation: CASSLLAPGAKNIQYF.

The chain has TRBV7-2 and TRBJ2-7; 7 positions agree with TRBD2. Germline values: CDR1 SGHTA, CDR2 FQGNSA. Trimming took 1 base from V and 2 from J; bases not matched to a gene: 5. CDR3 length: 15 residues. CDR3: CASSLDPGLPYEQYF. The DNA for the CDR3 is TGTGCCAGCAGCTTAGATCCGGGACTACCCTACGAGCAGTACTTC. Filled out from reference TRBV7-2 and TRBJ2-7, the complete variable domain reads GAGVSQSPSNKVTEKGKDVELRCDPISGHTALYWYRQSLGQGLEFLIYFQGNSAPDKSGLPSDRFSAERTGGSVSTLTIQRTQQEDSAVYLCASSLDPGLPYEQYFGPGTRLTVT.

This clonotype has more than one count but fewer than ten. The J gene is TRBJ2-5, the V gene TRBV20-1; no reliable D call. V gave up 2 bases and J gave up 5 bases, with 9 bases separating them. Germline V gene lookup returns CDR1 DFQATT and CDR2 SNEGSKA (reference sequence). The CDR3 consists of 12 residues. The CDR3 DNA follows: TGCAGTGCTAGACTTTCCGCTGAGACCCAGTACTTC. This translates into CSARLSAETQYF.

This clonotype was seen a few times. The chain uses TRBV12-3 or TRBV12-4 and TRBJ2-3; TRBD1 aligns across 12 bases. This CDR3 region has 15 residues. V lost 3 bases, J lost 3 bases, and 1 base stayed unmatched. CDR3 in DNA: TGTGCCAGCAGTTTGGGACAGGGGGCTACAGATACGCAGTATTTT. This gives the protein CASSLGQGATDTQYF.

V and J are TRBV2 and TRBJ1-6; 11 nucleotides match TRBD1. CDR1 is SNHLY, CDR2 FYNNEI, per germline. The CDR3 runs 15 residues. Unmatched junction bases numbered 4, after V lost 4 bases and J lost 8 bases. DNA for the CDR3: TGTGCCAGCAGTGCTGGGACAGGGGGTGATTCACCCCTCCACTTT. Amino acids: CASSAGTGGDSPLHF.

The chain joins TRBV29-1 to TRBJ2-6, with D hard to call. The CDR3 runs to 14 residues. Trimming cost V 3 bases and J 4 bases, with 10 bases left between them. The germline CDR1 and CDR2 sequences are SQVTM and ANQGSEA. CDR3 sequence (DNA): TGCAGCGTTGAGGAAATGTGGGGGGCCAACGTCCTGACTTTC. It encodes CSVEEMWGANVLTF.